The clone carrying this T cell receptor beta chain was seen a few times. What it binds is not known. Germline V lookup: CDR1 SGHDT, CDR2 YYEEEE. The J segment lost 4 bases and the V segment lost 3 bases, leaving 24 bases of the junction unmatched. CDR3 length: 21 residues. This sample is part of a study of CD8 T cells in ankylosing spondylitis. MiXCR was run by TCRdb on the 5' RACE reads, yielding one entry per CDR3 protein. The sample consists of a few hundred thousand distinct CDR3 sequences, 20% to 25% of them appearing once. Study-wide points: A TCR beta motif made of about eight highly homologous variants seemed typical of ankylosing spondylitis blood.

The chain recombines TRBV5-6 with TRBJ2-2; 7 nucleotides align to TRBD1. Sequencing was performed on blood, either unsorted or a sorted T cell fraction (not recorded which). This TCR was recovered from a male donor with ankylosing spondylitis. The CDR3 spells CASSSAHSGTVIVRGTGELFF. DNA of the CDR3: TGTGCCAGCAGCTCTGCACATTCCGGGACAGTCATAGTAAGGGGCACCGGGGAGCTGTTTTTT.